This is a list of T cell receptor beta chains from one sample in a study of blood T cell repertoires in COVID-19. The protocol was immunoSEQ multiplex PCR, while the TCRdb copy is restricted to in-frame clones and leaves out a portion. The sample comprises around 310,000 clones, roughly 88% of which are singletons, and 3.5% to 4.5% rests with the top ten. The material sequenced was peripheral blood. These receptors were obtained from a woman aged 50 to 60 with active or convalescent COVID-19. Each CDR3 is given with its conserved first and last residue. The order of the fields is J gene, V gene, D gene, clone size, CDR3 DNA, CDR3 protein. D genes are given only for firm matches. Clone size is stated in some rows and not others, as once, few, many or a class when expanded.

TRBJ2-3 TRBV5-4 . . TGTGCCAGCAGCTTGCGGGGGAGCACAGATACGCAGTATTTT CASSLRGSTDTQYF
TRBJ1-1 TRBV7-2 . . TGTGCCAGCGGGAGGAACACTGAAGCTTTCTTT CASGRNTEAFF
TRBJ2-3 TRBV9 TRBD2 . TGTGCCAGCAGCGGACTAGCGGGGGGCGAGGTTACGCAGTATTTT CASSGLAGGEVTQYF
TRBJ2-1 TRBV11-2 TRBD2 . TGTGCCAGCCAGCGGGGGAGAACCTCCTACAATGAGCAGTTCTTC CASQRGRTSYNEQFF
TRBJ1-1 TRBV28 . . TGTGCCAGTACACAACCTGCGGTCGCTGAAGCTTTCTTT CASTQPAVAEAFF
TRBJ1-2 TRBV9 TRBD1 . TGTGCCAGCAGCGTAGCTAAGGGGGACAGGCATGGCTACACCTTC CASSVAKGDRHGYTF
TRBJ1-6 TRBV28 . . TGTGCCAGCAGTTTTGGAGGACGCTCCTATAATTCACCCCTCCACTTT CASSFGGRSYNSPLHF
TRBJ1-1 TRBV18 TRBD1 . TGTGCCAGCTCGTCCGGACAGGGGTCGGAAGCTTTCTTT CASSSGQGSEAFF
TRBJ2-4 TRBV30 . once TGTGCCTGGACGGGGTTAGCCAAAAACATTCAGTACTTC CAWTGLAKNIQYF
TRBJ1-2 TRBV27 . . TGTGCCAGCAGTTTTGCGGCAGGGTACGGCTACACCTTC CASSFAAGYGYTF